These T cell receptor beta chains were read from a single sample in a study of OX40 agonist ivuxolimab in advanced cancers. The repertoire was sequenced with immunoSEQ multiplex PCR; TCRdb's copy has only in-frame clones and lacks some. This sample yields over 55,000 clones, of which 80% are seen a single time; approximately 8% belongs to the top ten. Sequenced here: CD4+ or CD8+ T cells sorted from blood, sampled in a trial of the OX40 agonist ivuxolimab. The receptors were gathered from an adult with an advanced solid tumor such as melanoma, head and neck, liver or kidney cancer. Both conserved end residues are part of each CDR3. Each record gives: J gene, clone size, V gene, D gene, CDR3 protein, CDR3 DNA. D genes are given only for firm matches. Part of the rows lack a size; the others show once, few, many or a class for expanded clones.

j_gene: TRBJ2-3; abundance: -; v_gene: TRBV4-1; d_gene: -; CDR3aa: CASSQPTTGTDTQYF; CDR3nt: TGCGCCAGCAGCCAACCGACTACTGGCACAGATACGCAGTATTTT
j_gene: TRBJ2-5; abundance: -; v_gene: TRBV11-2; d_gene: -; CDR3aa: CASSSEGDLPQETQYF; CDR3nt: TGTGCCAGCAGCTCGGAAGGGGACCTTCCTCAAGAGACCCAGTACTTC
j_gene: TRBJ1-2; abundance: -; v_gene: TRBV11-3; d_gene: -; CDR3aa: CASSLDWPRPGYGYTF; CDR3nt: TGTGCCAGCAGCTTAGATTGGCCTCGGCCAGGTTATGGCTACACCTTC
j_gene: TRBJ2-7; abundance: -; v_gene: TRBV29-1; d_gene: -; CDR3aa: CSVELSHGEQYF; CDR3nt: TGCAGCGTTGAATTAAGTCACGGCGAGCAGTACTTC
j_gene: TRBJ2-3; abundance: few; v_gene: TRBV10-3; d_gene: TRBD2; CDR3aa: CAISGGTAGGDTDTQYF; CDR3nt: TGTGCCATCAGTGGGGGTACGGCGGGAGGAGACACAGATACGCAGTATTTT
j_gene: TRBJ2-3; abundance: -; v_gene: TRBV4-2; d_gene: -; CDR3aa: CASSQEPDIINTQYF; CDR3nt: TGTGCCAGCAGCCAAGAACCGGATATCATAAATACGCAGTATTTT
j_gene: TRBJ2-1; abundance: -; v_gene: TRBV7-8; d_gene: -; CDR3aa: CASSLYGGLIAVYNEQFF; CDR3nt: TGTGCCAGCAGCTTATACGGCGGTCTAATCGCTGTCTACAATGAGCAGTTCTTC
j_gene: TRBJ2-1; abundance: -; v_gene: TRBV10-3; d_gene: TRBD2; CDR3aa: CAISEPGLAGVNEQFF; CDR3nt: TGTGCCATCAGTGAGCCAGGACTAGCGGGAGTCAATGAGCAGTTCTTC
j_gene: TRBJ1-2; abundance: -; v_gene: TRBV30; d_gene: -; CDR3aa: CAWSSWADGYTF; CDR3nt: TGTGCCTGGAGTAGTTGGGCAGATGGCTACACCTTC
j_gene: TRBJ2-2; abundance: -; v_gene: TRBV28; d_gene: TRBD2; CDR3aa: CASSSLGLAGAAGGELFF; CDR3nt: TGTGCCAGCAGTTCCCTCGGACTAGCGGGGGCGGCGGGCGGGGAGCTGTTTTTT
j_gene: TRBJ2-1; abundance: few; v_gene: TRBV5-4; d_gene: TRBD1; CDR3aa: CASSDLGQHNEQFF; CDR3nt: TGTGCCAGCAGCGACCTGGGACAGCACAATGAGCAGTTCTTC
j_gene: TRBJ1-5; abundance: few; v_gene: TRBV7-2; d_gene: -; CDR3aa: CASSLRGAGGNQPQHF; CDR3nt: TGTGCCAGCAGCTTACGGGGCGCGGGGGGCAATCAGCCCCAGCATTTT
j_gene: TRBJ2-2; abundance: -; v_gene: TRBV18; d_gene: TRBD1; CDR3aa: CASSLSGTGDTGELFF; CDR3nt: TGTGCCAGCTCATTATCCGGGACAGGGGACACCGGGGAGCTGTTTTTT
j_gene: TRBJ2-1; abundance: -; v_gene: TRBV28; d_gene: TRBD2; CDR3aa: CASSKAGLAYNEQFF; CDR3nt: TGTGCCAGCAGTAAAGCGGGACTAGCTTACAATGAGCAGTTCTTC
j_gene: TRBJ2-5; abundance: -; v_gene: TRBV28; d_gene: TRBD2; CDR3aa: CASIGLVASGGTQYF; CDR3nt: TGTGCCAGCATCGGACTAGTTGCCTCTGGGGGGACCCAGTACTTC
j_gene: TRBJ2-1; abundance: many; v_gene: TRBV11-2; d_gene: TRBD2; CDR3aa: CASSSPGTSGSLGQFF; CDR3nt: TGTGCCAGCAGCTCCCCCGGGACTAGCGGGAGCCTCGGGCAGTTCTTC
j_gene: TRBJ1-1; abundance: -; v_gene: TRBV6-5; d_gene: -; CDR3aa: CASSRDRQAFF; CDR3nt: TGTGCCAGCAGCCGTGACAGACAAGCTTTCTTT
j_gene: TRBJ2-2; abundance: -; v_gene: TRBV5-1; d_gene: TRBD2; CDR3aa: CASRGLASTGELFF; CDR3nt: TGCGCCAGCAGAGGACTAGCGAGCACCGGGGAGCTGTTTTTT
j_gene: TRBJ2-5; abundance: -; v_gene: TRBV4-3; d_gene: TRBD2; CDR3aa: CASSQDRTSAETQYF; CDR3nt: TGCGCCAGCAGCCAAGATCGAACTAGCGCCGAGACCCAGTACTTC
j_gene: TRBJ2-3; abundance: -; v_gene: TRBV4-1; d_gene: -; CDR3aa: CASSQVTGSGGHTQYF; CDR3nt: TGCGCCAGCAGCCAAGTAACGGGGAGTGGGGGACATACGCAGTATTTT
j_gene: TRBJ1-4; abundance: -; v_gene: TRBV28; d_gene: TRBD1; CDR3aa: CASTLQGADEKLFF; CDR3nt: TGTGCCAGCACCCTCCAGGGGGCTGATGAAAAACTGTTTTTT
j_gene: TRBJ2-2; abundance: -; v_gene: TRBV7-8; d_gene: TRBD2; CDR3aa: CASSPRVAGAMNTGELFF; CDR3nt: TGTGCCAGCAGCCCGAGGGTAGCGGGGGCTATGAACACCGGGGAGCTGTTTTTT
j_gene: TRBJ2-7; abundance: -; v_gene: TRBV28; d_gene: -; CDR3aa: CASSVLNPYEQYF; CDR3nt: TGTGCCAGCAGCGTCTTGAACCCCTACGAGCAGTACTTC
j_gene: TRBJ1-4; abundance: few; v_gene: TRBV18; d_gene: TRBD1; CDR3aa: CASSPRQGTNEKLFF; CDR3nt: TGTGCCAGCTCACCACGACAGGGGACTAATGAAAAACTGTTTTTT
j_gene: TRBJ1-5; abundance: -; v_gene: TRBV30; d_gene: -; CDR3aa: CAWSEGGFGQPQHF; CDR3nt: TGTGCCTGGAGCGAGGGGGGGTTTGGGCAGCCCCAGCATTTT
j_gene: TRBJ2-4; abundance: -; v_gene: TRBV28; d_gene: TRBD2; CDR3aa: CASSQLAGGKNIQYF; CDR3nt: TGTGCCAGCAGTCAGCTAGCGGGAGGGAAAAACATTCAGTACTTC
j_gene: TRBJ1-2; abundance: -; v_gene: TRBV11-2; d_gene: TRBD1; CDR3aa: CASRVPGQGKIYGYTF; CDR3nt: TGTGCCAGCAGAGTCCCGGGACAGGGGAAGATCTATGGCTACACCTTC
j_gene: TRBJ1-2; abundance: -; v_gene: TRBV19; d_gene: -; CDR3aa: CASSIGKNYGYTF; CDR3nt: TGTGCCAGTAGTATCGGGAAAAACTATGGCTACACCTTC
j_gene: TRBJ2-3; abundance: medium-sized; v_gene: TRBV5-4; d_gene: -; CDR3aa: CASRISTDTQYF; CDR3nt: TGTGCCAGCAGGATTAGCACAGATACGCAGTATTTT
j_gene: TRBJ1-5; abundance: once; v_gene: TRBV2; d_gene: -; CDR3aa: CATGRDAGNQPQHF; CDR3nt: TGTGCCACAGGGAGGGACGCTGGCAATCAGCCCCAGCATTTT
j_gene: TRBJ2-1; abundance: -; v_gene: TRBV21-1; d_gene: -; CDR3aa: CASSQVGRGAYNEQFF; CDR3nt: -
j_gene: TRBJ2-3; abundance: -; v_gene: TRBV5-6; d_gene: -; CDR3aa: CASSFPPGESTDTQYF; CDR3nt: TGTGCCAGCAGCTTTCCTCCGGGGGAAAGCACAGATACGCAGTATTTT
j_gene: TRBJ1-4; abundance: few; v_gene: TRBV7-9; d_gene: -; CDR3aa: CASSRPGTLHSATNEKLFF; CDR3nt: TGTGCCAGCAGCCGACCCGGGACACTTCATAGTGCAACTAATGAAAAACTGTTTTTT
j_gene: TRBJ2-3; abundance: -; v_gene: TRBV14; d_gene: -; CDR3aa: CASSQDTSSDTQYF; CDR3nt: TGTGCCAGCAGCCAAGATACTAGCTCAGATACGCAGTATTTT
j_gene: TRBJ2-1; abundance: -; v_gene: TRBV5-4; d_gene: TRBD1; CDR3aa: CASSLGRTGGAYNEQFF; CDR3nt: TGTGCCAGCAGTCTCGGAAGGACAGGGGGTGCCTACAATGAGCAGTTCTTC
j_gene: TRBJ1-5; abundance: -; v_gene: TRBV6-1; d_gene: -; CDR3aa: CASRQGPTPQHF; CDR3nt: TGTGCCAGCAGACAGGGACCGACCCCCCAGCATTTT
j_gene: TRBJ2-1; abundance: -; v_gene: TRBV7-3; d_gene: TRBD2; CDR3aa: CASSLFAGGRNEQFF; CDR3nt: TGTGCCAGCAGCTTATTCGCGGGAGGGCGAAATGAGCAGTTCTTC
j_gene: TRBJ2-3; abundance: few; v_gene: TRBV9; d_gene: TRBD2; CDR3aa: CASSVAGGQGIDTQYF; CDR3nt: TGTGCCAGCAGCGTAGCGGGGGGGCAGGGGATAGATACGCAGTATTTT
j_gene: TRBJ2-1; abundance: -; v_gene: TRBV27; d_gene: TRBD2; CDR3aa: CASSSTSGGASNNEQFF; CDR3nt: TGTGCCAGCAGTTCGACTAGCGGGGGGGCAAGTAACAATGAGCAGTTCTTC
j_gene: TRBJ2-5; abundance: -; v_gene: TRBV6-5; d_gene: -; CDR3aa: CASSSSRGSDQETQYF; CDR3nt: TGTGCCAGCAGTTCATCACGGGGCTCGGACCAAGAGACCCAGTACTTC
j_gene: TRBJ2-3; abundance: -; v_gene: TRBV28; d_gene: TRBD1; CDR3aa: CASSTSGTGLTDTQYF; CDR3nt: TGTGCCAGCAGTACCTCCGGGACAGGGTTGACAGATACGCAGTATTTT
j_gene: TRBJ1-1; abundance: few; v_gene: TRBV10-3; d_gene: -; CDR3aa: CAISESPWRGRGTEAFF; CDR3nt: TGTGCCATCAGTGAGAGTCCATGGCGGGGGAGAGGTACTGAAGCTTTCTTT
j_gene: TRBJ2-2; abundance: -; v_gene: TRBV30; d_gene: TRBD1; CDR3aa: CAWRDRGDTGELFF; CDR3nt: TGTGCCTGGAGGGACAGGGGCGACACCGGGGAGCTGTTTTTT
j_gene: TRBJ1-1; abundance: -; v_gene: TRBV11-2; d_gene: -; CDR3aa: CASHLRNTEAFF; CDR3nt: TGTGCCAGCCACCTCAGGAACACTGAAGCTTTCTTT
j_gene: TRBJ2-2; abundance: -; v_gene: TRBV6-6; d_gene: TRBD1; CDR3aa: CASRDRGSNTGELFF; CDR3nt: TGTGCCAGCAGGGACAGGGGATCGAACACCGGGGAGCTGTTTTTT
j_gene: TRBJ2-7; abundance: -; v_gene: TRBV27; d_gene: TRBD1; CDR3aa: CASSKGQGGYEQYF; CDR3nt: TGTGCCAGCAGTAAGGGACAGGGTGGGTACGAGCAGTACTTC
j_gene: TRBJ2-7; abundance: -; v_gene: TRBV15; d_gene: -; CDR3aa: CATSRDISSSYEQYF; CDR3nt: TGTGCCACCAGCAGAGACATCTCGAGCTCCTACGAGCAGTACTTC
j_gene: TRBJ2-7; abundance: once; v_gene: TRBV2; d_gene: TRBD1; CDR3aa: CASSEEKGQGPSYEQYF; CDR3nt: TGTGCCAGCAGTGAAGAGAAGGGACAGGGGCCTTCCTACGAGCAGTACTTC
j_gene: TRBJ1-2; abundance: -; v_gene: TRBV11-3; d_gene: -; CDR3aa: CASSLALGRPSQRAEYGYTF; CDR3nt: TGTGCCAGCAGCTTAGCCCTCGGACGCCCTAGTCAGCGGGCGGAGTATGGCTACACCTTC
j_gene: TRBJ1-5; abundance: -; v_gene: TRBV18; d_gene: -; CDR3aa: CASSPEPQGQPQHF; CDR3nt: TGTGCCAGCTCACCGGAGCCACAGGGACAGCCCCAGCATTTT
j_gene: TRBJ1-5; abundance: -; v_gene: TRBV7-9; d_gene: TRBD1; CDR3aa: CASSLDRVNQPQHF; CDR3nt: TGTGCCAGCAGCCTGGACAGGGTCAATCAGCCCCAGCATTTT
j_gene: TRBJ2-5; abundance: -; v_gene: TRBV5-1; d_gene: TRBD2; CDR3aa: CASSLELAGAQETQYF; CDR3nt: TGCGCCAGCAGCTTGGAGCTAGCGGGGGCTCAAGAGACCCAGTACTTC
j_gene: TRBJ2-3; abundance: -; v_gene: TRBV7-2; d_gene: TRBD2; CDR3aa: CASSLGLAGGPGTDTQYF; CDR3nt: TGTGCCAGCAGCTTAGGACTAGCGGGAGGGCCGGGCACAGATACGCAGTATTTT
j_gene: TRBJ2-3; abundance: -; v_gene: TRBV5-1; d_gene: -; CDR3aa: CASSTNGLDTDTQYF; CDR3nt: TGCGCCAGCAGTACGAACGGTCTAGACACAGATACGCAGTATTTT